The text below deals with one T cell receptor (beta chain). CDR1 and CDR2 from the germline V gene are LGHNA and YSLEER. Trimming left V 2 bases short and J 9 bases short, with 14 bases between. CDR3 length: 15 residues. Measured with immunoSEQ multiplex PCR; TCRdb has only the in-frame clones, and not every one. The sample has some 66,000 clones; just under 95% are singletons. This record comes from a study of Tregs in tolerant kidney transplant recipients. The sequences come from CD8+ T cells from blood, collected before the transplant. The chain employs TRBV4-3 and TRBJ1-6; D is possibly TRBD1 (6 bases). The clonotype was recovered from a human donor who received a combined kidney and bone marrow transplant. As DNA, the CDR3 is TGCGCCAGCAGCCAAATGGGGCAGGGGCGTTCACCCCTCCACTTT. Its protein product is CASSQMGQGRSPLHF.